This TCR beta chain is from a study of shared clonotypes between healthy human individuals. Study conclusions and caveats: Naive CD4 clonotypes overlapped across several donors at about 5%. Clonotypes not shared had lower generation probabilities than those common to all four donors.

This CDR3 has 14 residues. Germline values: CDR1 SGHTA, CDR2 FQGNSA. Trimming took 0 bases from V and 8 from J, leaving 12 bases between them. The split of CD4+ cells yielded CD45RA+ naive and CD45RA-negative memory subsets. The repertoire was sequenced with immunoSEQ multiplex PCR; TCRdb's copy has only in-frame clones and lacks some. The sample consists of about 2.3 million clones, 93% of them appearing once. Comment on this clone: What it recognizes is unknown.

The source of this sequence is a man aged 18-30 years in good health. Some clones in this sample may be carry-over from other donors' samples. This sequence joins TRBV7-2 and TRBJ2-3, with D unclear. The sequenced material came from naive CD4+ T cells from PBMCs. Subset of the sample: CD45RA+ positively selected. CDR3 residues: CASSLALVVATQYF. As DNA, the CDR3 is TGTGCCAGCAGCTTAGCTCTAGTAGTCGCTACGCAGTATTTT.